The entry below describes one TCR beta chain. This record belongs to a study of blood T cell repertoires in COVID-19. Study summary: The analysed material was cDNA or gDNA that came from T cells, B-cell-depleted T cells, or PBMCs.

The germline gives CDR1 MNHEY, CDR2 SVGAGI. V was pared by 8 bases and J by 5 bases, with 10 bases of the junction left unmatched. The CDR3 runs 14 residues. Assay used: immunoSEQ multiplex PCR; TCRdb lists only in-frame clones, some missing. The repertoire includes over 200,000 clones, roughly 87% of them detected once, and less than 14% sits in the top ten. Recovered Cohort 3 donors showed two negative PCRs, clearance, or symptom resolution. The V and J genes are TRBV6-5 and TRBJ2-7, with 9 bases aligning to TRBD1. This clonotype was sampled from a man aged 25-45 years who had recovered from COVID-19. Sequences were obtained from PBMCs or T cells enriched from blood (not recorded which). The CDR3 sequence is CASVKDRGDHEQYF. The CDR3, as DNA: TGTGCCAGCGTTAAGGACAGGGGCGACCACGAGCAGTACTTC.